This TCR beta chain was captured in a study of blood T cells in healthy people across ages. Study results and caveats: It was not possible, with unsorted PBMCs, to conclusively compare naive and antigen-experienced cells. Researchers report that TCR beta diversity correlated strongly with naive T cell percentage.

Caucasian, healthy and from Russia, the donors were aged between about 6 and 100. Combining a sample-barcoded 5' primer with a J-beta primer mix, a second PCR ran for 7 to 11 cycles. TCRdb independently ran MiXCR on the 5' RACE reads; one entry per CDR3 protein. The repertoire consists of 1.5 million to 2 million distinct CDR3 sequences, with about 49% occurring once and the leading ten covering approximately 2%. For this clonotype: Its target is not known.

The TCR comes from a woman aged 40 to 50 in good health. The sequencing input was blood.

The CDR3 protein is CSARDPASGTDTQYF. Written as DNA, the CDR3 is TGCAGTGCTAGAGATCCCGCTAGCGGCACAGATACGCAGTATTTT. The rearrangement links TRBV20-1 to TRBJ2-3, with D possibly being TRBD2 (6 bases). CDR3 length: 15 amino acids. CDR1 is DFQATT and CDR2 is SNEGSKA in the germline V gene (reference sequence). Trimming pared 0 bases from V and 1 base from J, leaving 11 bases between.